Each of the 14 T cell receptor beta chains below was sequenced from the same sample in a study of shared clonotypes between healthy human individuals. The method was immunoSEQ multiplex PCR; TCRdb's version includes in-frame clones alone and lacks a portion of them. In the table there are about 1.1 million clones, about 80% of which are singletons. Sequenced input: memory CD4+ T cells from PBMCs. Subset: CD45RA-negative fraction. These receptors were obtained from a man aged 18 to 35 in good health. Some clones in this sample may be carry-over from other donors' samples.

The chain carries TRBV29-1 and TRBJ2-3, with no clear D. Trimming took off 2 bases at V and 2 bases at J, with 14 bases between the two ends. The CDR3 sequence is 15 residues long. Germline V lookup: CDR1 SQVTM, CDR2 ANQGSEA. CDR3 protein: CSVEMVGSLTDTQYF. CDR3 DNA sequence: TGCAGCGTTGAAATGGTTGGTAGCCTCACAGATACGCAGTATTTT.

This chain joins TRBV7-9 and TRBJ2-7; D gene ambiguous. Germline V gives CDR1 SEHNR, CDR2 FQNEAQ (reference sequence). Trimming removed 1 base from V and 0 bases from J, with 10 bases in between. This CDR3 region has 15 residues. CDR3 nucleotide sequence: TGTGCCAGCAGCTTAGGCCAGCCCAGCTCCTACGAGCAGTACTTC. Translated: CASSLGQPSSYEQYF.

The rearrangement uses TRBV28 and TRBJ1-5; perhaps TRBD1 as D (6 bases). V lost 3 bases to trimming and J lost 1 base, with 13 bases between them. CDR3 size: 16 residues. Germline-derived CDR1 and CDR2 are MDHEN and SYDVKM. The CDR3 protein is CASSLPGGWSNQPQHF. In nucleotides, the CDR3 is TGTGCCAGCAGTTTGCCGGGGGGCTGGAGCAATCAGCCCCAGCATTTT.

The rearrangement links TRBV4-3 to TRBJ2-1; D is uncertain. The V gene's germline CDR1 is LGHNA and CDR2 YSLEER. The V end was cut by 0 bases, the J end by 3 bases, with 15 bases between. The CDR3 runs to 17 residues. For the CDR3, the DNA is TGCGCCAGCAGCCAAGATTCGGTGACAATGCACTACAATGAGCAGTTCTTC. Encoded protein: CASSQDSVTMHYNEQFF.

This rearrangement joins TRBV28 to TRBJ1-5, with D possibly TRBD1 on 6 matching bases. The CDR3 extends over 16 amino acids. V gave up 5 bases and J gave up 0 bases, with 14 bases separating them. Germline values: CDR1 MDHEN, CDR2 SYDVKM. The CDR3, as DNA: TGTGCCAGCAGTCACCAGACAGGTTATAGCAATCAGCCCCAGCATTTT. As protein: CASSHQTGYSNQPQHF.

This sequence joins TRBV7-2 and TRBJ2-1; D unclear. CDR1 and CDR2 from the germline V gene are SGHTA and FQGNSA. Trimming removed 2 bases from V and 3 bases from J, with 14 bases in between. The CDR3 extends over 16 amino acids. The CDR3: CASSLLGHQFYNEQFF. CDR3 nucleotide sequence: TGTGCCAGCAGCTTACTCGGCCACCAATTCTACAATGAGCAGTTCTTC.

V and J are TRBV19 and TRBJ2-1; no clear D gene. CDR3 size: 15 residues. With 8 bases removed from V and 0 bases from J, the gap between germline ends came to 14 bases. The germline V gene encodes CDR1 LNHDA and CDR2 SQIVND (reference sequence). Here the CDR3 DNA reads TGTGCCAGTGGTGGCCGAGTGAGCTCCTACAATGAGCAGTTCTTC. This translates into CASGGRVSSYNEQFF.

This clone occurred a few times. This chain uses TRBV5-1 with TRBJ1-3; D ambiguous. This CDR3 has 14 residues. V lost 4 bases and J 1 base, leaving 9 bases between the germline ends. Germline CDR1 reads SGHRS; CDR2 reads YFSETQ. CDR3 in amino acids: CASSPGRSGNTIYF. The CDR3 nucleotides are TGCGCCAGCAGCCCTGGGCGGTCTGGAAACACCATATATTTT.

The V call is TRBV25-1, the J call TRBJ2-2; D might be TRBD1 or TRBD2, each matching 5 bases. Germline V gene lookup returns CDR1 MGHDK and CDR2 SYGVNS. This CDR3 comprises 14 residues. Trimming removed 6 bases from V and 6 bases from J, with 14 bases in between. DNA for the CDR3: TGTGCCAGCAGGGGGACGGAACGCCCCGGGGAGCTGTTTTTT. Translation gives CASRGTERPGELFF. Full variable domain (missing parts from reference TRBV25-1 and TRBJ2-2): EADIYQTPRYLVIGTGKKITLECSQTMGHDKMYWYQQDPGMELHLIHYSYGVNSTEKGDLSSESTVSRIRTEHFPLTLESARPSHTSQYLCASRGTERPGELFFGEGSRLTVL.

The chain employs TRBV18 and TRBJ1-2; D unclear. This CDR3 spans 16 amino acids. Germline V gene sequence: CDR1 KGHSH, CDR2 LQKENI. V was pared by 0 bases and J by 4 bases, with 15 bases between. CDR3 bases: TGTGCCAGCTCACCACCGACGCTGTTACATGGCTATGGCTACACCTTC. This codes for CASSPPTLLHGYGYTF.

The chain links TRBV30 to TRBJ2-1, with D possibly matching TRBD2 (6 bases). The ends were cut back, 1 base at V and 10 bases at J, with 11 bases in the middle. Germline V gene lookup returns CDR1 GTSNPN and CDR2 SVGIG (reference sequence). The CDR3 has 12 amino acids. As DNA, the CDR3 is TGTGCCTGGAGTGGGGACTCTCAGGAGCAGTTCTTC. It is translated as CAWSGDSQEQFF. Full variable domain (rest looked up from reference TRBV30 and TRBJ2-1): SQTIHQWPATLVQPVGSPLSLECTVEGTSNPNLYWYRQAAGRGLQLLFYSVGIGQISSEVPQNLSASRPQDRQFILSSKKLLLSDSGFYLCAWSGDSQEQFFGPGTRLTVL.

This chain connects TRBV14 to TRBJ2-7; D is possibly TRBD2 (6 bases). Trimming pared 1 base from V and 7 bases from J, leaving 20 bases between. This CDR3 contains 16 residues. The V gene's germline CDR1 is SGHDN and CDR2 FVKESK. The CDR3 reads CASSQAGRLDSTEQYF. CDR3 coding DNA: TGTGCCAGCAGCCAAGCTGGAAGACTAGATTCTACGGAGCAGTACTTC.

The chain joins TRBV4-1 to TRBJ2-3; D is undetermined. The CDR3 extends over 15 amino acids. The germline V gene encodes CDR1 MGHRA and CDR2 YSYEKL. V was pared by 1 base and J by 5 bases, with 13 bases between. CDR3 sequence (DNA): TGCGCCAGCAGCCAAGTTGCGGCAGTTCGAGATACGCAGTATTTT. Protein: CASSQVAAVRDTQYF.

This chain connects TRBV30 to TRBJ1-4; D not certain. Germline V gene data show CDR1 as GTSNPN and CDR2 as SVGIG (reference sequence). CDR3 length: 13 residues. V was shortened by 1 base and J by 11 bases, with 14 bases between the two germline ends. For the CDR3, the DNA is TGTGCCTGGAGTGGCGAGGGAGTAAGGAAACTGTTTTTT. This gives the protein CAWSGEGVRKLFF.